These T cell receptor beta chains were read from a single sample in a study of regulatory T cells in long-lasting Graves disease. TCRdb reanalysed the multiplex PCR reads using MiXCR and keeps one entry per CDR3 protein. The sample gives 380,000 or so distinct CDR3 sequences, about 17% of which show up once; around 21% is in the top ten. These data were also filed under a second study, of T cells in Graves' hyperthyroidism and ophthalmopathy.

The input for sequencing was peripheral blood mononuclear cells (PBMCs), taken at new diagnosis, from a patient treated with antithyroid drugs. These TCRs come from a woman younger than 30 with Graves disease. The CDR3 runs from the conserved cysteine through the conserved F or W. The D gene is left open where the match is weak. Not all rows give a size; the values are once, few, many and, for expanded clones, a class.

TRBV6-5	TRBJ1-1	NA	many	CASSYPDQAFF	TGTGCCAGCAGTTACCCGGACCAAGCTTTCTTT
TRBV7-2	TRBJ2-5	TRBD2	NA	CASSFSGGGEETQYF	TGTGCCAGCAGCTTTAGCGGGGGGGGTGAAGAGACCCAGTACTTC
TRBV12-3/TRBV12-4	TRBJ1-2	NA	many	CASSLEEPGLYGYTF	TGTGCCAGCAGTTTAGAGGAGCCTGGCCTCTATGGCTACACCTTC
TRBV7-9	TRBJ2-7	TRBD1	NA	CASSRTGGSSYEQYF	TGTGCCAGCAGCCGCACAGGGGGGAGCTCCTACGAGCAGTACTTC
TRBV7-8	TRBJ2-7	TRBD1	NA	CASSLGQGDDEQYF	TGTGCCAGCAGCCTGGGACAGGGGGATGACGAGCAGTACTTC
TRBV7-3	TRBJ2-1	TRBD1	many	CASSSDRGRDEQFF	TGTGCCAGCAGCTCGGACAGGGGAAGAGATGAGCAGTTCTTC
TRBV5-1	TRBJ2-3	NA	many	CASSSQGTSTDTQYF	TGCGCCAGCAGCTCGCAAGGGACTAGCACAGATACGCAGTATTTT
TRBV15	TRBJ2-7	TRBD1	NA	CATSRSGTGPLVEQNF	TGTGCCACCAGCAGATCCGGGACAGGGCCTCTGGTGGAGCAGAACTTC
TRBV7-9	TRBJ2-1	NA	many	CASILWQNEQFF	TGTGCCAGCATCTTGTGGCAAAATGAGCAGTTCTTC
TRBV27	TRBJ2-5	NA	many	CASSFLGLQETQYF	TGTGCCAGCAGTTTTTTGGGGTTGCAAGAGACCCAGTACTTC
TRBV11-2	TRBJ2-7	TRBD2	many	CASSLERGGSYEQYF	TGTGCCAGCAGCTTGGAGCGGGGGGGCTCCTACGAGCAGTACTTC
TRBV12-3/TRBV12-4	TRBJ2-7	TRBD2	many	CASRASGASYEQYF	TGTGCCAGCAGAGCTAGCGGGGCCTCCTACGAGCAGTACTTC
TRBV15	TRBJ2-1	NA	many	CATSRDVGYEQFF	TGTGCCACCAGCAGAGATGTGGGTTATGAGCAGTTCTTC
TRBV3-1	TRBJ2-1	TRBD2	NA	CATSGGYNEQFF	TGCGCAACTAGCGGGGGGTACAATGAGCAGTTCTTC
TRBV25-1	TRBJ2-1	NA	many	CASSESRGRSSYNEQFF	TGTGCCAGCAGTGAATCCCGCGGACGGAGCTCCTACAATGAGCAGTTCTTC
TRBV10-1	TRBJ1-6	NA	many	CASSDSLHF	TGCGCCAGCAGTGACTCGCTCCACTTT
TRBV12-3/TRBV12-4	TRBJ1-6	TRBD1	few	CASKTGTGVNSPLHF	TGTGCCAGCAAAACCGGGACAGGGGTTAATTCACCCCTCCACTTT
TRBV7-9	TRBJ2-5	NA	few	CASRAIAEGPRGTQYF	TGTGCCAGCAGAGCCATCGCAGAGGGCCCCAGGGGGACCCAGTACTTC
TRBV28	TRBJ2-4	TRBD2	many	CASSTPGGAGAKNIQYF	TGTGCCAGCAGTACCCCGGGGGGGGCAGGGGCCAAAAACATTCAGTACTTC
TRBV19	TRBJ1-1	NA	many	CASSIGAYTEAFF	TGTGCCAGCAGTATTGGGGCCTACACTGAAGCTTTCTTT
TRBV12-3/TRBV12-4	TRBJ1-6	NA	few	CASSESPGQLSTLHF	TGTGCCAGCAGTGAATCTCCGGGACAATTATCAACCCTCCACTTT
TRBV7-8	TRBJ2-1	TRBD2	many	CASSTRLAGLYNEQFF	TGTGCCAGCAGCACCCGATTAGCGGGATTATACAATGAGCAGTTCTTC
TRBV2	TRBJ2-5	TRBD2	many	CASSWGSGGAQETQYF	TGTGCCAGCAGCTGGGGGAGCGGGGGGGCCCAAGAGACCCAGTACTTC
TRBV20-1	TRBJ2-3	TRBD1	few	CSATKQGTDTQYF	TGCAGTGCTACCAAACAGGGGACAGATACGCAGTATTTT
TRBV19	TRBJ1-5	TRBD1	NA	CASSIAWTGVGNQPQHF	TGTGCCAGTAGTATAGCCTGGACAGGGGTGGGCAATCAGCCCCAGCATTTT
TRBV6-1	TRBJ1-6	TRBD1	many	CASSIDRVRNSPLHF	TGTGCCAGCAGCATCGACAGGGTTCGGAATTCACCCCTCCACTTT
TRBV9	TRBJ1-5	NA	NA	CASSVGRNQPQHF	TGTGCCAGCAGCGTAGGCAGAAATCAGCCCCAGCATTTT
TRBV28	TRBJ1-2	NA	NA	CASSLVDRFGYTF	TGTGCCAGCAGCCTCGTCGACAGATTCGGCTACACCTTC
TRBV20-1	TRBJ2-7	NA	many	CSARGGADYEQYF	TGCAGTGCTAGAGGGGGGGCGGATTACGAGCAGTACTTC
TRBV7-8	TRBJ1-2	TRBD1	few	CASSFAQPGTGIHGYTF	TGTGCCAGCAGCTTTGCCCAACCCGGGACAGGGATCCATGGCTACACCTTC
TRBV3-1	TRBJ1-1	TRBD1	many	CASSQPGQGHTEAFF	TGTGCCAGCAGCCAACCAGGACAGGGTCACACTGAAGCTTTCTTT
TRBV29-1	TRBJ2-2	NA	many	CSVEDSRRGTGELFF	TGCAGCGTTGAGGATTCGCGGAGGGGCACCGGGGAGCTGTTTTTT
TRBV4-1	TRBJ2-1	TRBD2	many	CASSLTPGTSAYEQFF	TGCGCCAGCAGCCTAACGCCGGGGACTAGTGCGTATGAGCAGTTCTTC
TRBV28	TRBJ2-7	TRBD1	many	CASRNPGQGSYEQYF	TGTGCCAGCAGAAATCCGGGACAGGGCTCCTACGAGCAGTACTTC
TRBV20-1	TRBJ1-5	NA	many	CSLGDPLTQHF	TGCAGTTTGGGGGACCCCCTAACCCAGCATTTT
TRBV3-1	TRBJ2-7	NA	many	CASSQAPWAGRAYEQYF	TGTGCCAGCAGCCAAGCCCCTTGGGCAGGTCGAGCCTACGAGCAGTACTTC
TRBV7-8	TRBJ2-1	TRBD2	many	CASSLAPSGRHYNEQFF	TGTGCCAGCAGCTTAGCGCCTAGCGGGAGGCACTACAATGAGCAGTTCTTC